This TCR beta chain appears in the sequencing data of a study of blood T cells in healthy people across ages. Study context: There was about one barcoded beta molecule captured by template switching per two T cells.

The study's findings and limits: Naive T cell percentage and TCR beta diversity correlated strongly.

Combining a sample-barcoded 5' primer with a J-beta primer mix, a second PCR ran for 7 to 11 cycles. TCRdb reanalysed the 5' RACE reads using MiXCR and keeps one entry per CDR3 protein. The sample lists 580,000 or so distinct CDR3 sequences, around half occurring once. With each sample, at least 5 micrograms of total RNA were extracted. This CDR3 spans 14 amino acids. Trimming cost V 8 bases and J 7 bases; bases outside gene matches: 8. Germline V gene sequence: CDR1 SEHNR, CDR2 FQNEAQ (reference sequence). This clonotype was recorded a few times. Its target is not known. The clonotype comes from a man of 80 years or more in good health. This rearrangement joins TRBV7-9 to TRBJ2-1; the match to TRBD1 covers 10 bases. The specimen was blood. The CDR3 DNA is TGTGCCAGCGGCGGGACAGGGGTGAGGAATGAGCAGTTCTTC. This codes for CASGGTGVRNEQFF. The full variable domain, its missing parts supplied by reference TRBV7-9 and TRBJ2-1, is DTGVSQNPRHKITKRGQNVTFRCDPISEHNRLYWYRQTLGQGPEFLTYFQNEAQLEKSRLLSDRFSAERPKGSFSTLEIQRTEQGDSAMYLCASGGTGVRNEQFFGPGTRLTVL.